A single T cell receptor beta chain is shown here with its context. Trimming left V 1 base short and J 0 bases short, with 1 base between. The CDR3 totals 13 residues. CDR1 is LNHNV and CDR2 is YYDKDF in the germline V gene (reference sequence). This sample is drawn from a study of control samples from healthy donors and cancer patients. Measured with immunoSEQ multiplex PCR; TCRdb has only the in-frame clones, and not every one. Altogether 150,000 to 200,000 clones are present, 70% to 90% being singletons, with the ten largest covering around 5%. V and J are TRBV15 and TRBJ1-5; D is ambiguous. The TCR originated in a woman in her twenties or thirties in good health. Sequences were obtained from blood. CDR3: CATSRVSNQPQHF. Written as DNA, the CDR3 is TGTGCCACCAGCAGAGTTAGCAATCAGCCCCAGCATTTT.